This entry describes one T cell receptor beta chain. V was trimmed by 7 bases and J by 0 bases, leaving 15 bases between them. Germline CDR1 LNHDA, CDR2 SQIVND (reference sequence). This CDR3 has 15 residues. TCRdb's table, derived via immunoSEQ multiplex PCR, lists solely in-frame clones and lacks some. The sample has 150,000 or so clones; 93% are singletons. This sample was taken from a study of control samples from healthy donors and cancer patients. This sequence originates from a woman aged 55-69 years in good health. Specimen: blood. The rearrangement links TRBV19 to TRBJ1-2; D may be TRBD1 (6 bases). The CDR3 DNA reads TGTGCCAGTATCACAAGGACAGAAGCTAACTATGGCTACACCTTC. This gives the protein CASITRTEANYGYTF.